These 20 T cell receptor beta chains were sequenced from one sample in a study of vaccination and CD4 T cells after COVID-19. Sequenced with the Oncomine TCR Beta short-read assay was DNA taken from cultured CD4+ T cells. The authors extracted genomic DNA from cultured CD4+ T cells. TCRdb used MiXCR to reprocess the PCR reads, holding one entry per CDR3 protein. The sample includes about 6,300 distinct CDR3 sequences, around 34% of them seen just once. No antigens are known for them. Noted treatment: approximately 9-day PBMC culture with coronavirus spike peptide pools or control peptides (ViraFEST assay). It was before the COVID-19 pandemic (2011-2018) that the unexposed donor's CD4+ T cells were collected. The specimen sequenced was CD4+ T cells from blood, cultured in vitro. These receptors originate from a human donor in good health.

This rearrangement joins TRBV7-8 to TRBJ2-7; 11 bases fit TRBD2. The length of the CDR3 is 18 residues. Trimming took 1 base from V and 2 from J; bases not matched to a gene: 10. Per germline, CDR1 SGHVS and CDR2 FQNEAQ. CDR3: CASSLGRLAGFPAYEQYF. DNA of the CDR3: TGTGCCAGCAGCTTAGGCCGACTAGCGGGATTTCCCGCCTACGAGCAGTACTTC.

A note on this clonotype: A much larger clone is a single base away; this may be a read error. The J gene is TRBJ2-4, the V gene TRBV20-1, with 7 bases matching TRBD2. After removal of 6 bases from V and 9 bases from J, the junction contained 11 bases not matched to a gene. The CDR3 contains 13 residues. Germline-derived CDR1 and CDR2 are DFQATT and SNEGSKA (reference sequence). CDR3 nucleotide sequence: TGCAGTGCGCTAGCGGTGGTCGAAAGCATTCAGTACTTC. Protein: CSALAVVESIQYF.

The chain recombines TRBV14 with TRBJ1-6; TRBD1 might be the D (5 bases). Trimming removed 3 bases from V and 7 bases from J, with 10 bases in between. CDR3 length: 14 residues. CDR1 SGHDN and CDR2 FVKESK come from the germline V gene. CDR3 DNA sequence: TGTGCCAGCAGCCAGGGCGGGGACAATTCACCCCTCCACTTT. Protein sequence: CASSQGGDNSPLHF.

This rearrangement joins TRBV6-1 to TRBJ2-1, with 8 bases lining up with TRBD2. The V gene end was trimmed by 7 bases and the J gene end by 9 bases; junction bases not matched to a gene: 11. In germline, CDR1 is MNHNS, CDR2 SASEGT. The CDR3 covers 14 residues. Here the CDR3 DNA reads TGTGCCAGCACCAACCTCGGTGCGGGAGGTGAGCAGTTCTTC. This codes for CASTNLGAGGEQFF.

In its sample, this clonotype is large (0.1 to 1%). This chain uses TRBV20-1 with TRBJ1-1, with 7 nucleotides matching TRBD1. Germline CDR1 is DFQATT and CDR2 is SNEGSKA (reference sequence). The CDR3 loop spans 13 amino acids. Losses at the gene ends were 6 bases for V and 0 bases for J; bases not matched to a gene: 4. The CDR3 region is CSAPDRLNTEAFF. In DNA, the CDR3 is TGCAGTGCCCCGGACAGGCTGAACACTGAAGCTTTCTTT.

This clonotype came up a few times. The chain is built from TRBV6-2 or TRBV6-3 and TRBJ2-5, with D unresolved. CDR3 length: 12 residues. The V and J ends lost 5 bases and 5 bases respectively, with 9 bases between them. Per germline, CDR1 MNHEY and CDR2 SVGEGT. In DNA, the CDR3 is TGTGCCAGCAGTCCCCAGAGGGAGACCCAGTACTTC. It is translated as CASSPQRETQYF.

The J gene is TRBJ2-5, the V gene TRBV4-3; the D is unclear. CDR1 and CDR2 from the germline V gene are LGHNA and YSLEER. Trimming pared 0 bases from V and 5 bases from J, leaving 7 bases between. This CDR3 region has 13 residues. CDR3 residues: CASSQDRRETQYF. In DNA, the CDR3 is TGCGCCAGCAGCCAAGATCGTCGGGAGACCCAGTACTTC.

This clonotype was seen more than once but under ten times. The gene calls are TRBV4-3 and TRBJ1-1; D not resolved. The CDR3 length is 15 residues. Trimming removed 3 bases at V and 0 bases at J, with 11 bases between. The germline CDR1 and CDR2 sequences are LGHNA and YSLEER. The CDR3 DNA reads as TGCGCCAGCAGCCAGGCTCAATCAATGAACACTGAAGCTTTCTTT. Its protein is CASSQAQSMNTEAFF.

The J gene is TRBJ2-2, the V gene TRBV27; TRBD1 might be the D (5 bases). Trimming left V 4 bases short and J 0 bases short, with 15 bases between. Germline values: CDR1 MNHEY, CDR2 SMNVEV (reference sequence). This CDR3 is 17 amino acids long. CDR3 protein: CASSSPWTSPNTGELFF. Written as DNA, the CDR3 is TGTGCCAGCAGTTCGCCCTGGACATCTCCGAACACCGGGGAGCTGTTTTTT.

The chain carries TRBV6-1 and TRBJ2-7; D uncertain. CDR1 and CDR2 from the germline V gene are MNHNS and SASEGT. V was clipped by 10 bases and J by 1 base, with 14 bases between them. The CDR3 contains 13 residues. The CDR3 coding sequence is TGTGCCATGTGGGATCAGCGATCCTACGAGCAGTACTTC. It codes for CAMWDQRSYEQYF.

The CDR3: CASSFGSGNKQYF. The CDR3 DNA reads as TGTGCCAGCAGTTTCGGTTCCGGAAACAAGCAGTACTTC. V is TRBV7-2 and J is TRBJ2-7; the D is unclear. V shed 6 bases and J shed 8 bases, with 17 bases lying between them. The CDR3 is made up of 13 amino acids. The germline V gene encodes CDR1 SGHTA and CDR2 FQGNSA.

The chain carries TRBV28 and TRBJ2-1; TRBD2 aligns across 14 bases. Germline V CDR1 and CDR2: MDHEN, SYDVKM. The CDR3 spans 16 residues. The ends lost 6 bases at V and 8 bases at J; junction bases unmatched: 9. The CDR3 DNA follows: TGTGCCAGCAGCCCAGCGACTAGCGGGAGGGTGGATGAGCAGTTCTTC. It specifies CASSPATSGRVDEQFF.

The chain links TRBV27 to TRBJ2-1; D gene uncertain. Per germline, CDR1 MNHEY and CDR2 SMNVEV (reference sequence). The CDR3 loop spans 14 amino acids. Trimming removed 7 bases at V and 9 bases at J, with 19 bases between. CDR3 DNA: TGTGCCAGCACGCCTTCACTGTTTAACGGTGAGCAGTTCTTC. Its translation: CASTPSLFNGEQFF.

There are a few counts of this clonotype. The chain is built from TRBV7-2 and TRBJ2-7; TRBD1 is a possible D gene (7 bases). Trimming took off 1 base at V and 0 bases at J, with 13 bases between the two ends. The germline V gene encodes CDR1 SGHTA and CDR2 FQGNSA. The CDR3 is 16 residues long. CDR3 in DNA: TGTGCCAGCAGCTTAGTAGGCGGGGACAGCTCCTACGAGCAGTACTTC. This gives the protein CASSLVGGDSSYEQYF.

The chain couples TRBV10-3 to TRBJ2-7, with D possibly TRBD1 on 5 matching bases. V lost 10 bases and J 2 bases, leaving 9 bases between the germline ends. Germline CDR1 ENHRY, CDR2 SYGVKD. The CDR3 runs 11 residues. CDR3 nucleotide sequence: TGTGCCACAGCAGGGACCTACGAGCAGTACTTC. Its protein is CATAGTYEQYF.

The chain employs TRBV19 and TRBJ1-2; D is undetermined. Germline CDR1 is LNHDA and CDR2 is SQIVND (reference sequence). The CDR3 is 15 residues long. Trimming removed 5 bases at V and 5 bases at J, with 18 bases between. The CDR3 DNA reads TGTGCCAGTAGTCCCGAGGTTGGACTTTCATATGGCTACACCTTC. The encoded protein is CASSPEVGLSYGYTF.

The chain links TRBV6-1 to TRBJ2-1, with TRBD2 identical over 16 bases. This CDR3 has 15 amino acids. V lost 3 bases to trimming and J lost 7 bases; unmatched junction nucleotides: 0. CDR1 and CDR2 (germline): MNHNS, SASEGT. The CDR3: CASSEGLAGGNEQFF. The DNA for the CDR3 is TGTGCCAGCAGTGAGGGACTAGCGGGAGGGAATGAGCAGTTCTTC.

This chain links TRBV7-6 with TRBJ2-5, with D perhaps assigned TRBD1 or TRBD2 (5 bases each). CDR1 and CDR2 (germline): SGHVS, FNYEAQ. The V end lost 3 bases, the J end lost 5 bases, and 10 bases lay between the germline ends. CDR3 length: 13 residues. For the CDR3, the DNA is TGTGCCAGCAGCTTCAGGGAGAGGGAGACCCAGTACTTC. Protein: CASSFRERETQYF. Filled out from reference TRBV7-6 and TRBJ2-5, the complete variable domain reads GAGVSQSPRYKVTKRGQDVALRCDPISGHVSLYWYRQALGQGPEFLTYFNYEAQQDKSGLPNDRFSAERPEGSISTLTIQRTEQRDSAMYRCASSFRERETQYFGPGTRLLVL.

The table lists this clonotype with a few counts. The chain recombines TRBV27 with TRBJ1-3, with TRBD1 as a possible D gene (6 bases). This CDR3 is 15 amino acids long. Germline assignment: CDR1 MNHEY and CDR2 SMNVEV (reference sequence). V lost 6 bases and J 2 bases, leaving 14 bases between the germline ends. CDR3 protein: CASSLTRQAGNTIYF. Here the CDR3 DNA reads TGTGCCAGCAGCCTAACCAGACAGGCTGGAAACACCATATATTTT.

The chain's CDR3 is CASGGPGGTYEQYF. The CDR3 DNA reads as TGTGCCAGCGGGGGTCCAGGGGGTACCTACGAGCAGTACTTC. The chain carries TRBV6-1 and TRBJ2-7; 7 nucleotides align to TRBD1. Trimming removed 8 bases from V and 2 bases from J; junction bases left unmatched: 9. CDR3 length: 14 residues. In germline, CDR1 is MNHNS, CDR2 SASEGT.